The clone carrying this T cell receptor (beta chain) was detected ten times or more. The antigen remains unidentified. With the read ending 3 residues before the CDR3 end, the germline J gene is used to fill in that end. Clones were read by immunoSEQ multiplex PCR, and TCRdb kept only the in-frame ones, dropping some. The specimen gives approximately 34,000 clones without singletons; the ten biggest hold 2.5% to 3.5%. The data derive from a study of T cell clonality in common variable immunodeficiency. General study results and limits: Compared with controls, CVID subjects had fewer shared TCRbeta clones. CVID subjects had higher TCRbeta clonality than healthy controls, most marked in about a third. Fewer deletions and N-nucleotide insertions were reportedly seen in common variable immunodeficiency TCR beta sequences. The cause of increased CVID clonality remains unclear without subpopulation sequencing.

With 3 bases removed from V and 0 bases from J, the gap between germline ends came to 13 bases. CDR3 length: 16 amino acids. Germline assignment: CDR1 MGHRA and CDR2 YSYEKL. Sequencing used peripheral blood mononuclear cells. The sequence came from a person aged 18 to 69 in good health. The V gene is TRBV4-1, the J gene TRBJ2-3; weak D call: TRBD2 (5 bases). CDR3 loop: CASSHPTSGSTDTQYF. Incomplete CDR3 DNA: TGCGCCAGCAGCCACCCGACCTCGGGGAGCACAGATACG.